This TCR beta chain appears in the sequencing data of a study of a mutant IDH1 vaccine in newly diagnosed glioma. In the study overall: The start of vaccination came 4-6 weeks after radiotherapy alone, or with temozolomide cycles. Visit V13 took place at week 47, and visit V12 happened at week 35. Patients had received radiotherapy, temozolomide, or both previously, most receiving both. Broader study findings: Of the patients, roughly 95% had vaccine-induced immune responses.

Regarding this clone: Its antigen is not identified.

CDR3 length: 14 amino acids. Germline V gene lookup returns CDR1 MGHDK and CDR2 SYGVNS. Clones were sequenced by immunoSEQ multiplex PCR, and TCRdb holds only the in-frame ones, with some missing. The table lists about 54,000 clones, less than 90% of them singletons, with 3% to 3.5% in the top ten. Time point meaning: week 47, end of study. Doses comprised 300 ug of mutant IDH1 20-mer peptide each, plus topical imiquimod. The material sequenced was PBMCs, taken from a glioma patient whose treatment included an IDH1 peptide vaccine. The V call is TRBV25-1, the J call TRBJ2-5; tentative D call: TRBD2 (6 bases). The receptor was isolated from a woman aged 45-65 years with glioma. The chain's CDR3 is CASERDSHQETQYF. Written as DNA, the CDR3 is TGTGCTTCGGAGAGGGACTCTCACCAAGAGACCCAGTACTTC.